These T cell receptor beta chains were read from a single sample in a study of T cell repertoires in cytomegalovirus infection. TCRdb re-derived calls from the reads in MiXCR, one entry per CDR3 protein. The sample has 450,000 to 550,000 distinct CDR3 sequences, about 17% seen once. The sequencing sample was made of CD8+ T cells from PBMCs. The receptors derive from a human donor in good health (CMV status not recorded). Some clones in this sample may be carry-over from other donors' samples. The CDR3 runs from the conserved cysteine through the conserved F or W. A D gene is named only where the DNA matches it firmly. Size is omitted from some rows. Given values are once, few, many or a class for expanded clones.

J gene | V gene | D gene | CDR3 length | clone size | CDR3 DNA | CDR3 protein
TRBJ2-7 | TRBV6-6 | - | 14 | many | TGTGCCAGCAGTTACGGGGGGCCCCCCTACGAGCAGTACTTC | CASSYGGPPYEQYF
TRBJ2-7 | TRBV4-1 | TRBD2 | 16 | - | TGTGCCAGCAGCCAAGATGATCTAGCGGGATCCTACGAGCAGTACTTC | CASSQDDLAGSYEQYF
TRBJ1-2 | TRBV18 | - | 16 | - | TGTGCCAGCCATCTCACGAACACGGTGGGGGTAGATGGCTACACCTTC | CASHLTNTVGVDGYTF
TRBJ2-2 | TRBV7-8 | - | 12 | many | TGTGCCAGCAGCTCCCAGGGCGGGGAGCTGTTTTTT | CASSSQGGELFF
TRBJ2-7 | TRBV20-1 | TRBD2 | 15 | few | TGCAGTGCTAGGGGACTAGCGGGAGAGGTCCACGAGCAGTACTTC | CSARGLAGEVHEQYF
TRBJ1-2 | TRBV7-9 | - | 11 | many | TGTGCCAGCAGCTTGGTCTATGGCTACACCTTC | CASSLVYGYTF
TRBJ1-4 | TRBV20-1 | - | 15 | - | TGCAGTGCTAGGGACCCCGGGACGGAGGATGAAAAACTGTTTTTT | CSARDPGTEDEKLFF
TRBJ1-1 | TRBV6-4 | - | 14 | - | TGTGCCAGCACACCACGAGCCATGAACACTGAAGCTTTCTTT | CASTPRAMNTEAFF
TRBJ2-5 | TRBV27 | - | 13 | - | TGTGCCAGCAAGGCTCGGGGAGGCGAGACCCAGTACTTC | CASKARGGETQYF
TRBJ2-3 | TRBV28 | TRBD2 | 20 | few | TGTGCCAGCAGTTTCCCCCCTAGCGGGAGATGGTCCGTCTACACAGATACGCAGTATTTT | CASSFPPSGRWSVYTDTQYF
TRBJ1-1 | TRBV6-5 | - | 14 | many | TGTGCCAGCAGTTATGGTCAGGGGAACACTGAAGCTTTCTTT | CASSYGQGNTEAFF
TRBJ2-3 | TRBV5-5 | TRBD1 | 16 | few | TGTGCCAGCAGCGTGTGGACAGGGGAAAGCACAGATACGCAGTATTTT | CASSVWTGESTDTQYF
TRBJ2-2 | TRBV28 | TRBD2 | 15 | few | TGTGCCAGCGAAAGCGGGAGGGCCAACACCGGGGAGCTGTTTTTT | CASESGRANTGELFF
TRBJ2-3 | TRBV14 | TRBD2 | 17 | - | TGTGCCAGCAGCCACCTCGGGACTAGCGGGAGCACAGATACGCAGTATTTT | CASSHLGTSGSTDTQYF
TRBJ2-7 | TRBV5-4 | - | 15 | - | TGTGCCAGCAGCTCGTGGCAGCCAAGCTCCTACGAGCAGTACTTC | CASSSWQPSSYEQYF
TRBJ2-3 | TRBV6-5 | - | 16 | many | TGTGCCAGCAGTTACTCGCGCGGGGGCTCCACAGATACGCAGTATTTT | CASSYSRGGSTDTQYF
TRBJ2-2 | TRBV4-2 | TRBD1 | 16 | few | TGTGCCAGCAGCGAAGGGGGCACCGCGAACACCGGGGAGCTGTTTTTT | CASSEGGTANTGELFF
TRBJ2-7 | TRBV2 | TRBD2 | 15 | few | TGTGCCAGCAGTGAGATGCGGGGGATATACTACGAGCAGTACTTC | CASSEMRGIYYEQYF
TRBJ2-7 | TRBV9 | TRBD1 | 17 | - | TGTGCCAGCAGCTTTAGAGAAACAGGGGTGGGAGTTTACGAGCAGTACTTC | CASSFRETGVGVYEQYF
TRBJ1-1 | TRBV4-2 | TRBD1 | 15 | - | TGTGCCAGCAGCCAAGATGACGGGACAGATAAACGCGCTTTCTTT | CASSQDDGTDKRAFF
TRBJ2-2 | TRBV19 | - | 15 | few | TGTGCCAGTAGTACCCGGGACGGGTTAACCGGGGAGCTGTTTTTT | CASSTRDGLTGELFF
TRBJ1-1 | TRBV4-1 | - | 14 | many | TGCGCCAGCAGCCAAGTTCGGGGGGAAACTGAAGCTTTCTTT | CASSQVRGETEAFF
TRBJ2-7 | TRBV13 | - | 14 | - | TGTGCCAGCAGCCCCGGCAGGAGATCCTACGAGCAGTACTTC | CASSPGRRSYEQYF
TRBJ1-4 | TRBV12-3/TRBV12-4 | - | 18 | many | TGTGCCAGCAGTTTACTTCTGGGAGGAACCTCAGCTAATGAAAAACTGTTTTTT | CASSLLLGGTSANEKLFF
TRBJ2-3 | TRBV2 | - | 15 | - | TGTGCCAGCCCCCTCAAGGGGGGGGGCATAGATACGCAGTATTTT | CASPLKGGGIDTQYF
TRBJ1-3 | TRBV7-9 | - | 15 | many | TGTGCCAGCAGCTTAGAAGAGAGCCCCGGAAACACCATATATTTT | CASSLEESPGNTIYF